This T cell receptor (beta chain) was captured by sequencing in a study of blood T cell repertoires in COVID-19 (TCRdb year 2020). Background for the entire study: The collaborator samples originated in the United States, Italy and Spain and spanned the acute and convalescent phases of COVID-19. The material from the prospective study consisted of cDNA or gDNA derived from T cells, B-cell-depleted T cells, or PBMCs. The dataset comprised deeply sampled blood TCRbeta repertoires from subjects exposed to, actively infected with, or recovered from COVID-19. The repertoires were made available in a free public database intended to serve as a resource for research on the immune response to SARS-CoV-2. Samples were obtained from the ongoing ImmuneRACE study (first 160 participants) and from 1,254 subjects provided by 6 global collaborators. Nearly every sample came with metadata listing a de-identified subject ID, COVID-19 status, age in years and sex. Where HLA class I and class II types were available, the types were taken from metadata supplied by the sample provider, not from assay-based typing.

Study-level results and caveats: How much clinical and demographic metadata was included differed by source and by participant, and the metadata was provided uncurated.

This clone was seen more than once but under ten times. Its antigen remains unidentified. Base qualities are not at hand, and no much larger clone is one base apart. TCRbeta CDR3 regions were amplified from genomic DNA by means of the immunoSEQ Assay, a bias-controlled multiplex PCR. In the authors' own workflow: Within the assay, amplification of reference gene primers was used to estimate how many nucleated cells each sample contained. To quantify the absolute abundance of each unique TCRbeta CDR3 rearrangement, sequence reads were collapsed and filtered. For each sample, productive Simpson clonality was calculated as the square root of Simpson's diversity index across productive rearrangements. In TCRdb, the immuneACCESS table is reduced to in-frame sequences with V and J assigned. These tables do not hold every clone; where another copy was compared, an unresolved V gene accounts for under half, and the others remain unexplained. D and trimming were read from the DNA, whereas the V and J calls and clone size are those reported in that table. Present in this sample are about 130,000 clones, approximately 83% of which were seen just once. Approximately 8.7% of the sample belongs to the ten largest clones.

The collaborating institutions used their own protocols to collect whole blood in K2EDTA tubes. For TCRbeta analysis, collaborator samples were shipped as frozen whole blood, as isolated PBMCs, or as DNA extracted from either sample type. The TCR comes from a man aged 35-49 years with active or convalescent COVID-19. Sequencing input: peripheral blood.

The nucleotides are TGTGCCAGCAGCCAAAGGGGGGCCAAAAACATTCAGTACTTC. It is translated as CASSQRGAKNIQYF. The chain joins TRBV3-1 (or the pseudogene TRBV3-2) to TRBJ2-4, and the D gene may be TRBD1, 6 bases matching. CDR1 and CDR2 were assigned from the germline V gene (reference sequence) as LGHDT and YNNKEL. Counted from cysteine to phenylalanine, this CDR3 has 14 amino acids. Of all the DNA, just the CDR3 is kept, 42 bases in frame from base 1. V is clipped by 2 bases and J by 1 base, and the sequence between their germline boundaries is 6 bases long.